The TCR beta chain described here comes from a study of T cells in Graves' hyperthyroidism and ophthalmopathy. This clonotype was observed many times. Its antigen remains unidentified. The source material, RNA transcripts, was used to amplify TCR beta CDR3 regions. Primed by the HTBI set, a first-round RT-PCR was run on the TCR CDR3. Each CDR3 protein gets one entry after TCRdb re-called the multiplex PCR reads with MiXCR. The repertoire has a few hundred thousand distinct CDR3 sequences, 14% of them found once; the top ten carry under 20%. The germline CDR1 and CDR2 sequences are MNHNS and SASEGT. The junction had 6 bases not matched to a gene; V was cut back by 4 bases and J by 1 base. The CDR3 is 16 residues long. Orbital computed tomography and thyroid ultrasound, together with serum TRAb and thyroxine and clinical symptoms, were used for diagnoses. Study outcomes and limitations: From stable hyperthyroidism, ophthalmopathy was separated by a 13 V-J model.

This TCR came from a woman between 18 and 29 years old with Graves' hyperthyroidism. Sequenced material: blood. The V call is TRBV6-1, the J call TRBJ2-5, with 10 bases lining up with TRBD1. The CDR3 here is CASSGSTGGGQETQYF. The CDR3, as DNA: TGTGCCAGCAGTGGTTCGACAGGGGGCGGCCAAGAGACCCAGTACTTC.